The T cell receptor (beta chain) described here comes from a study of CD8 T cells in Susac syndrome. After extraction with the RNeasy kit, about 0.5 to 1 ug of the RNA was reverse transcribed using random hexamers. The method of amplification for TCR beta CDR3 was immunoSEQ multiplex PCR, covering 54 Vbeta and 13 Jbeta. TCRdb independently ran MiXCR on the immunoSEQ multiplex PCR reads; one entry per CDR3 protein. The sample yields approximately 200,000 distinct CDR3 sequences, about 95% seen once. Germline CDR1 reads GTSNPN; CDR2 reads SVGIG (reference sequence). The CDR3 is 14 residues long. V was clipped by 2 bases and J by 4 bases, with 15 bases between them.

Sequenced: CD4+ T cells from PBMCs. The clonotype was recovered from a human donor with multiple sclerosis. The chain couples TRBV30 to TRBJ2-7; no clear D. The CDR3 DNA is TGTGCCTGGAGTCATAACAATGGCCCATACGAGCAGTACTTC. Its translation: CAWSHNNGPYEQYF.